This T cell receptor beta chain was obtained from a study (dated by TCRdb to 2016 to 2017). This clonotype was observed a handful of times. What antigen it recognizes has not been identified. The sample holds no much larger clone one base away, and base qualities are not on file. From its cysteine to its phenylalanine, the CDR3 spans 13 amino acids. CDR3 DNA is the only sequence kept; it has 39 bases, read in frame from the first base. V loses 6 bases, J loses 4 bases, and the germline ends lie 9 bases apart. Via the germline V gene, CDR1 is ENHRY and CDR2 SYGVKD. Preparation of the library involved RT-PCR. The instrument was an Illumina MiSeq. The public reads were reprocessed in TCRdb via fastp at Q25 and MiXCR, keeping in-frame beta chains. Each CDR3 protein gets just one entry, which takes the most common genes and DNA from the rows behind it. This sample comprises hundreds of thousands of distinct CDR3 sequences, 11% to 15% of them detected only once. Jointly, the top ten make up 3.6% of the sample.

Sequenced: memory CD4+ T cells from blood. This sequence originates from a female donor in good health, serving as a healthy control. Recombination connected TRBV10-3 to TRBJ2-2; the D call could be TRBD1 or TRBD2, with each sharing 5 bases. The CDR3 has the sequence CAIRGDPTGELFF. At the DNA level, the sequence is TGTGCCATCAGGGGGGACCCCACCGGGGAGCTGTTTTTT.